The rows below give T cell receptor beta chains drawn from one sample of a study of Graves' ophthalmopathy and Graves' hyperthyroidism. From the multiplex PCR reads, TCRdb called clonotypes with MiXCR, one entry per CDR3 protein. The sample yields more than 1,000,000 distinct CDR3 sequences, 35% to 40% seen once. Source material: peripheral blood or thyroid tissue (not recorded which). These receptors originate from an adult man with Graves' hyperthyroidism. The CDR3 runs from the conserved cysteine through the conserved F or W. D genes are given only for firm matches. Only part of the rows carry a size: once, few, many, or a class if the clone is expanded.

D	length	V	J	size	DNA	CDR3
TRBD1	16	TRBV19	TRBJ2-2	-	TGTGCCAGTAGAATCGGACAGGGAGCGAACACCGGGGAGCTGTTTTTT	CASRIGQGANTGELFF
TRBD1	13	TRBV20-1	TRBJ1-5	many	TGCAGTGCTAGGAGCAGGGGGAGTCAGCCCCAGCATTTT	CSARSRGSQPQHF
-	16	TRBV12-3/TRBV12-4	TRBJ1-1	many	TGTGCCAGCAGTTCCGGTTCGGGCAGGGACGACACTGAAGCTTTCTTT	CASSSGSGRDDTEAFF
TRBD1	15	TRBV12-3/TRBV12-4	TRBJ2-7	few	TGTGCCAGCAGTATCACCCGGGACAGGGCCTACGAGCAGTACTTC	CASSITRDRAYEQYF
TRBD1	15	TRBV7-2	TRBJ1-1	many	TGTGCCAGCAGCTTTAGGGACAGGCCTAACCTGGGGGTGTTCTTT	CASSFRDRPNLGVFF
-	17	TRBV20-1	TRBJ2-7	-	TGCAGTGCTAGAGGCCCCCATGCGGCGGGAAAAGCCTACGAGCAGTACTTC	CSARGPHAAGKAYEQYF
-	14	TRBV19	TRBJ2-6	many	TGTGCCAGTAGTACGGAGACTGGGGCCAACGTCCTGACTTTC	CASSTETGANVLTF
-	13	TRBV15	TRBJ1-4	few	TGTGCCACCGCAGACAGTGTTGGTGAAAAACTGTTTTTT	CATADSVGEKLFF
TRBD1	15	TRBV2	TRBJ1-5	-	TGTGCCAGCAGTGTTGGGACAGGAATAGGTCAGCCCCAGCATTTT	CASSVGTGIGQPQHF
-	19	TRBV4-3	TRBJ2-7	-	TGCGCCAGCAGCCAAGGGGGGGCGTGGGGGGCCTCCACACCCTACGAGCAGTACTTC	CASSQGGAWGASTPYEQYF
TRBD1	15	TRBV2	TRBJ1-5	few	TGTGCCAGCATGCAGGAGGGACAGCTCAATCAGCCCCAGCATTTT	CASMQEGQLNQPQHF
TRBD1	15	TRBV6-5	TRBJ1-6	few	TGTGCCAGCAGTTCTGGGACAGCTTATAATTCACCCCTCCACTTT	CASSSGTAYNSPLHF
-	11	TRBV7-9	TRBJ2-5	many	TGTGCCAGCAGCTCTACAGGGACCCAGTACTTC	CASSSTGTQYF
-	13	TRBV7-2	TRBJ1-2	many	TGTGCCAGCAGCGTCGGGTCCCTCTATGGCTACACCTTC	CASSVGSLYGYTF
-	15	TRBV7-2	TRBJ1-1	many	TGTGCCAGCAGCCTAGGAGGTCCGGCGGACACTGAAGCTTTCTTT	CASSLGGPADTEAFF
-	15	TRBV12-3/TRBV12-4	TRBJ1-5	-	TGTGCCAGCAGTTTAGAGAGGACAGGCAATCAGCCCCAGCATTTT	CASSLERTGNQPQHF
-	13	TRBV7-9	TRBJ2-7	many	TGTGCCAGCAGCTTGCAGGTATCCTACGAGCAGTACTTC	CASSLQVSYEQYF
TRBD2	17	TRBV9	TRBJ2-7	few	TGTGCCAGCAGCCCAACCGGACTAGCGGAACTCGGCTACGAGCAGTACTTC	CASSPTGLAELGYEQYF
TRBD1	14	TRBV29-1	TRBJ2-2	-	TGCAGCGTTGACTGGACAGGGAGTGCCGGGGAGCTGTTTTTT	CSVDWTGSAGELFF
TRBD1	11	TRBV12-3/TRBV12-4	TRBJ1-2	many	TGTGCCGTAACAGGGGACTTTGGCTACACCTTC	CAVTGDFGYTF
TRBD2	14	TRBV15	TRBJ2-7	many	TGTGCCACCAGCAAGCCGGGAGGATACTACGAGCAGTACTTC	CATSKPGGYYEQYF
-	15	TRBV10-3	TRBJ2-2	many	TGTGCCATCAGTGTTTCCCTAGAATTCACCGGGGAGCTGTTTTTT	CAISVSLEFTGELFF
-	14	TRBV20-1	TRBJ1-1	many	TGCAGTGCTAAATTTCACGCGGCAGCCGCTGAAGCTTTCTTT	CSAKFHAAAAEAFF
-	15	TRBV19	TRBJ1-5	-	TGTGCCAGTAGTATCCAGGGGACATTCAATCAGCCCCAGCATTTT	CASSIQGTFNQPQHF
-	13	TRBV25-1	TRBJ1-2	many	TGTGCCAGCAGTGAGCGTCGGCACTATGGCTACACCTTC	CASSERRHYGYTF
-	12	TRBV2	TRBJ2-2	many	TGTGCCAGCAGTGAATCCAGAGGGGAGCTGTTTTTT	CASSESRGELFF
-	16	TRBV11-2	TRBJ1-2	many	TGTGCCAGCAGCTTATCGCGTCGGCAGAATAACTATGGCTACACCTTC	CASSLSRRQNNYGYTF
TRBD1	13	TRBV29-1	TRBJ1-2	-	TGCAGCGTTGATGGGACAGGGGGCGATGTCTACACCTTC	CSVDGTGGDVYTF
-	13	TRBV29-1	TRBJ1-2	-	TGCAGCGTTACAAGGGGATTAAACTATGGCTACACCTTC	CSVTRGLNYGYTF